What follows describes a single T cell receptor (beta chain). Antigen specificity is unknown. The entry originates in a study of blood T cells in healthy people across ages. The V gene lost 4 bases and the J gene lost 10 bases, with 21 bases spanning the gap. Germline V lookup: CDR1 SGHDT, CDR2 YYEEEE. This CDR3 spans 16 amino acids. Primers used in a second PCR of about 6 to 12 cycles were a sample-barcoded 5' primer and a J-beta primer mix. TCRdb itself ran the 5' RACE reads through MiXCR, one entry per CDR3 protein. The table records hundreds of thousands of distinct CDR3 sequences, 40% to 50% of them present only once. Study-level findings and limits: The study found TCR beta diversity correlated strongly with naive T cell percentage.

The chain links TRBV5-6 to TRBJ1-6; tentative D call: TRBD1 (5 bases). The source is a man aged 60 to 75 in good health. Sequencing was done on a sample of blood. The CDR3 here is CASSLRTGSGYSPLHF. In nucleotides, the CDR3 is TGTGCCAGCAGCCTACGGACGGGATCAGGGTACTCACCCCTCCACTTT.